This T cell receptor (beta chain) was sequenced during a study of cytomegalovirus exposure and HLA in healthy donors. CDR1 SGHAT and CDR2 FQDESV come from the germline V gene (reference sequence). V was clipped by 5 bases and J by 5 bases; unmatched bases: 2. The CDR3 runs to 13 residues. The method was immunoSEQ multiplex PCR; TCRdb's version includes in-frame clones alone and lacks a portion of them. The sample lists some 170,000 clones, over 85% occurring once. Study-level findings and limits: Accounts indicate the classifier identified cytomegalovirus status with strong specificity and sensitivity. One later analysis, an examination of the roughly 130 validation repertoires, found that first-cohort TCR clusters tended to co-occur in them.

With regard to this clone: Antigen specificity is unknown.

The rearrangement links TRBV11-1 to TRBJ2-5; 10 nucleotides match TRBD1. The sample consisted of PBMCs. This receptor was identified in a man younger than 30 in good health and CMV-seropositive. This CDR3 is CASSRDRGETQYF. CDR3 DNA: TGTGCCAGCAGCCGGGACAGGGGTGAGACCCAGTACTTC.